This T cell receptor (beta chain) was obtained from a study of blood T cell repertoires in COVID-19. Study overall: The study drew acute and convalescent COVID-19 samples from the United States, Italy and Spain.

The CDR3 totals 16 residues. With V trimmed by 5 bases and J by 5 bases, 10 bases remained unmatched. Germline V CDR1 and CDR2: MDHEN, SYDVKM. The repertoire was sequenced with immunoSEQ multiplex PCR; TCRdb's copy has only in-frame clones and lacks some. The table records some 180,000 clones, around 82% of them present only once. This TCR was recovered from a woman in her sixties or seventies who had recovered from COVID-19. The chain recombines TRBV28 with TRBJ1-4, with TRBD1 matching over 8 bases. The sample consisted of peripheral blood. The CDR3 sequence: CASSRDYRGVNEKLFF. DNA of the CDR3: TGTGCCAGCAGTCGGGACTACAGGGGGGTCAATGAAAAACTGTTTTTT.